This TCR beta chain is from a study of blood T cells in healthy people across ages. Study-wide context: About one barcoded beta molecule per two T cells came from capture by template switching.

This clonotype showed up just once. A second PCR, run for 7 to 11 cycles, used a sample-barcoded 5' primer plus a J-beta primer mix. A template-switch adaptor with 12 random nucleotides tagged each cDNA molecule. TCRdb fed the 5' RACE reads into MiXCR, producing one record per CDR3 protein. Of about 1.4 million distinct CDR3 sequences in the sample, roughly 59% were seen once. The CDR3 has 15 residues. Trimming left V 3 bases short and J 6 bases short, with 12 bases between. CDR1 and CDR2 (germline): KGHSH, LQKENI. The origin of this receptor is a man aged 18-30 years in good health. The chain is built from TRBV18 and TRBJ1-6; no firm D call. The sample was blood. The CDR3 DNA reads TGTGCCAGCTCACCGGCGGGCAGACCTAATTCACCCCTCCACTTT. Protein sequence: CASSPAGRPNSPLHF.